The 9 T cell receptor beta chains presented below share a single source sample, sequenced in a study of response to subunit inactivated influenza vaccine. TCRdb itself ran the RT-PCR reads through MiXCR, one entry per CDR3 protein. The sample includes 700,000 to 900,000 distinct CDR3 sequences, less than 25% seen only once; the top ten take approximately 10%. The sequencing used PBMCs from blood, collected 5 days after vaccination. Receptors were obtained from a man between 45 and 60 years old who received an inactivated influenza vaccine.

This clonotype was counted at least ten times. The chain carries TRBV6-1 and TRBJ2-3; the match to TRBD1 covers 7 bases. The V gene's germline CDR1 is MNHNS and CDR2 SASEGT. This CDR3 is built from 15 residues. The trim removed 6 bases at V and 1 base at J, leaving 7 bases unmatched. The CDR3 sequence: CASSDRDSRTDTQYF. CDR3 nucleotide sequence: TGTGCCAGCAGCGATCGGGACAGCCGCACAGATACGCAGTATTTT.

This clonotype was counted only a few times. This chain uses TRBV12-3 or TRBV12-4 with TRBJ2-3; no definite D call. There are 11 residues in the CDR3. V was trimmed by 6 bases and J by 6 bases, leaving 7 bases between them. CDR3: CASRHTDTQYF. The CDR3 nucleotides are TGTGCCAGCAGGCACACGGATACGCAGTATTTT.

This clonotype appeared a few times. The CDR3 DNA reads TGTGCCAGCAGCCTCGACATTTGGCCAAGGGCCCAGTACTTC. This sequence encodes CASSLDIWPRAQYF. The rearrangement links TRBV5-6 to TRBJ2-5; D is unresolved. This CDR3 spans 14 amino acids. From germline, CDR1 is SGHDT and CDR2 YYEEEE. Trimming removed 4 bases at V and 9 bases at J, with 19 bases between. Filled out from reference TRBV5-6 and TRBJ2-5, the complete variable domain reads DAGVTQSPTHLIKTRGQQVTLRCSPKSGHDTVSWYQQALGQGPQFIFQYYEEEERQRGNFPDRFSGHQFPNYSSELNVNALLLGDSALYLCASSLDIWPRAQYFGPGTRLLVL.

In its sample, this clonotype was seen a few times. This chain joins TRBV6-2 or TRBV6-3 and TRBJ2-1; D is undetermined. Trimming left V 0 bases short and J 5 bases short, with 20 bases between. This CDR3 region has 18 residues. Germline loops: CDR1 MNHEY, CDR2 SVGEGT. The CDR3 here is CASSYSRTISFWNNEQFF. The DNA of the CDR3 is TGTGCCAGCAGTTACTCGAGGACCATCAGTTTCTGGAACAATGAGCAGTTCTTC.

This clonotype was recorded a few times. The V gene is TRBV20-1, the J gene TRBJ1-5, with D unclear. Trimming pared 0 bases from V and 4 bases from J, leaving 10 bases between. Germline values: CDR1 DFQATT, CDR2 SNEGSKA (reference sequence). This CDR3 region has 14 residues. The CDR3 DNA sequence: TGCAGTGCTAGAGATCTAAAGGTTAATCAGCCCCAGCATTTT. This sequence encodes CSARDLKVNQPQHF.

This clonotype was counted only a few times. The chain links TRBV5-1 to TRBJ2-7, with 9 bases aligning to TRBD1. With V trimmed by 5 bases and J by 4 bases, 13 bases remained unmatched. This CDR3 contains 16 residues. In germline, CDR1 is SGHRS, CDR2 YFSETQ. The CDR3 DNA follows: TGCGCCAGCAGTAGACAGCCGGGACAGGGCACTTACGAGCAGTACTTC. Amino acid sequence: CASSRQPGQGTYEQYF.

Only a few counts were recorded for this clonotype. The chain employs TRBV5-6 and TRBJ2-2, with TRBD2 matching over 7 bases. Trimming took 2 bases from V and 6 from J; bases not matched to a gene: 4. The germline CDR1 and CDR2 sequences are SGHDT and YYEEEE. CDR3 length: 14 residues. The CDR3 spells CASSFAGVSGELFF. In DNA, the CDR3 is TGTGCCAGCAGCTTTGCGGGAGTGTCCGGGGAGCTGTTTTTT.

Only a few counts were recorded for this clonotype. The chain links TRBV20-1 to TRBJ2-4, with a weak D call TRBD2 (5 bases). Per germline, CDR1 DFQATT and CDR2 SNEGSKA (reference sequence). The CDR3 extends over 13 amino acids. For the CDR3, the DNA is TGCGGACTGATCAATCTAGCCAAAAACATTCAGTACTTC. Protein product: CGLINLAKNIQYF.

The J gene is TRBJ2-2, the V gene TRBV9; perhaps D is TRBD1 or TRBD2 (5 bases each). Trimming removed 0 bases at V and 1 base at J, with 10 bases between. This CDR3 contains 16 residues. CDR1 is SGDLS, CDR2 YYNGEE, per germline. The CDR3 bases are TGTGCCAGCAGCGTAGACATGAGGGGGAACACCGGGGAGCTGTTTTTT. Its translation: CASSVDMRGNTGELFF.